Below are 14 T cell receptor beta chains sequenced from a single sample in a study of CD8 T cells in cerebrospinal fluid in Alzheimer's disease. After re-calling the 10x single-cell sequencing reads, TCRdb lists one entry per CDR3 protein, DNA absent. With about 1,100 distinct CDR3 sequences in the sample, the ten largest clones hold 15% to 20%. Sequenced sample: cerebrospinal fluid. The receptors come from a human donor with Parkinson's disease.

This sequence joins TRBV11-3 and TRBJ1-1. Germline V gene sequence: CDR1 SGHNT, CDR2 YENEEA. CDR3 size: 13 residues. The CDR3 here is CASSLTQTTEAFF.

Its frequency marks this clonotype as medium-sized. The chain employs TRBV6-5 and TRBJ2-2; TCRdb selects TRBD1, and the lack of DNA leaves this call unchecked. CDR1 and CDR2 from the germline V gene are MNHEY and SVGAGI. The CDR3 extends over 14 amino acids. The CDR3 reads CASMKGGGTGELFF.

By frequency, this clonotype registers medium-sized. This chain links TRBV2 with TRBJ2-7. The CDR3 runs to 12 residues. Looked up from germline, CDR1 is SNHLY and CDR2 is FYNNEI. The CDR3: CASGKGFYEQYF.

This clonotype is medium-sized by frequency. This chain joins TRBV6-1 and TRBJ2-5; TCRdb calls TRBD2, which cannot be checked without DNA. CDR1 is MNHNS, CDR2 SASEGT, per germline. The CDR3 spans 16 residues. The CDR3: CASSEGGLLYQETQYF.

Judged by frequency, this clonotype is medium-sized. The chain couples TRBV7-9 to TRBJ2-1; with no DNA, the TCRdb D assignment of TRBD1 cannot be verified. This CDR3 contains 11 residues. Germline V lookup: CDR1 SEHNR, CDR2 FQNEAQ (reference sequence). CDR3 region: CASSLTGLKFF.

In terms of frequency, this clonotype is medium-sized. The CDR3 is CASRPGGGNQPQHF. This chain joins TRBV28 and TRBJ1-5; TCRdb lists TRBD1, though no DNA is available to test this call. The length of the CDR3 is 14 residues. Per germline, CDR1 MDHEN and CDR2 SYDVKM.

The V and J genes are TRBV19 and TRBJ2-7; TCRdb's D call, TRBD1, is unchecked because there is no DNA. CDR1 and CDR2 from the germline V gene are LNHDA and SQIVND (reference sequence). This CDR3 contains 14 residues. CDR3 sequence reads: CASMQGGSSYEQYF. The full variable domain, rest sourced from reference TRBV19 and TRBJ2-7, is DGGITQSPKYLFRKEGQNVTLSCEQNLNHDAMYWYRQDPGQGLRLIYYSQIVNDFQKGDIAEGYSVSREKKESFPLTVTSAQKNPTAFYLCASMQGGSSYEQYFGPGTRLTVT.

This clonotype shows up as large by frequency. V and J are TRBV5-1 and TRBJ2-7; as DNA is missing, the TRBD2 call by TCRdb cannot be tested. The germline V gene has CDR1 SGHRS and CDR2 YFSETQ. There are 18 residues in the CDR3. CDR3 loop: CASSLAGGGAGLSYEQYF. The variable domain in full, completed from reference TRBV5-1 and TRBJ2-7, reads KAGVTQTPRYLIKTRGQQVTLSCSPISGHRSVSWYQQTPGQGLQFLFEYFSETQRNKGNFPGRFSGRQFSNSRSEMNVSTLELGDSALYLCASSLAGGGAGLSYEQYFGPGTRLTVT.

Considering frequency, this clonotype is medium-sized. The chain links TRBV12-3 or TRBV12-4 to TRBJ2-7. The CDR3 runs to 13 residues. The CDR3 sequence: CASSLGTPYEQYF.

This clonotype registers large by frequency. This chain connects TRBV4-2 to TRBJ1-2; TCRdb names TRBD1, which stays unverified in the absence of DNA. The CDR3 is made up of 16 amino acids. The germline V gene encodes CDR1 LGHNA and CDR2 YNFKEQ. The CDR3 reads CASSLRSGSSNYGYTF.

Judged by frequency, this clonotype is medium-sized. The V and J genes are TRBV5-1 and TRBJ2-7; the TCRdb D gene call, TRBD2, has no DNA to confirm it. CDR1 is SGHRS, CDR2 YFSETQ, per germline. This CDR3 is 13 amino acids long. The CDR3 reads CASSLLADYEQYF.

This clonotype is deemed medium-sized by its frequency. The chain has TRBV7-9 and TRBJ2-2; TCRdb proposes TRBD1, but this gene call is untestable without DNA. The CDR3 extends over 16 amino acids. Germline V gene lookup returns CDR1 SEHNR and CDR2 FQNEAQ (reference sequence). The chain's CDR3 is CASRPLWAGVAGELFF. The full variable domain, in which reference TRBV7-9 and TRBJ2-2 provide the parts outside the CDR3, is DTGVSQNPRHKITKRGQNVTFRCDPISEHNRLYWYRQTLGQGPEFLTYFQNEAQLEKSRLLSDRFSAERPKGSFSTLEIQRTEQGDSAMYLCASRPLWAGVAGELFFGEGSRLTVL.

This clonotype is medium-sized by frequency. The rearrangement joins TRBV29-1 to TRBJ2-7; TCRdb lists TRBD1, though no DNA is available to test this call. Per germline, CDR1 SQVTM and CDR2 ANQGSEA. The CDR3 has 13 residues. The CDR3 is CSVEEVRGYEQYF.

This clonotype is labeled medium-sized (0.01 to 0.1%) based on frequency. This rearrangement joins TRBV27 to TRBJ2-6. The CDR3 runs 17 residues. In germline, CDR1 is MNHEY, CDR2 SMNVEV (reference sequence). The CDR3 is CASSTQRRTSGANVLTF.